This T cell receptor (beta chain) was retrieved from a study of blood T cell repertoires in COVID-19. Assay: immunoSEQ multiplex PCR; the TCRdb copy retains only in-frame clones and omits some. The table lists approximately 100,000 clones, under 80% of them singletons. With 4 bases clipped from V and 1 base from J, the junction kept 12 bases outside the gene matches. In germline, CDR1 is SGHRS, CDR2 YFSETQ. The CDR3 has 17 residues. The rearrangement links TRBV5-1 to TRBJ2-5, with 8 bases lining up with TRBD2. The TCR comes from a man between 65 and 85 years old with active or convalescent COVID-19. Material for sequencing was peripheral blood. As DNA, the CDR3 is TGCGCCAGCAGCGCTGGCGCTAGCGGGCCTAGCCAAGAGACCCAGTACTTC. Translation: CASSAGASGPSQETQYF.